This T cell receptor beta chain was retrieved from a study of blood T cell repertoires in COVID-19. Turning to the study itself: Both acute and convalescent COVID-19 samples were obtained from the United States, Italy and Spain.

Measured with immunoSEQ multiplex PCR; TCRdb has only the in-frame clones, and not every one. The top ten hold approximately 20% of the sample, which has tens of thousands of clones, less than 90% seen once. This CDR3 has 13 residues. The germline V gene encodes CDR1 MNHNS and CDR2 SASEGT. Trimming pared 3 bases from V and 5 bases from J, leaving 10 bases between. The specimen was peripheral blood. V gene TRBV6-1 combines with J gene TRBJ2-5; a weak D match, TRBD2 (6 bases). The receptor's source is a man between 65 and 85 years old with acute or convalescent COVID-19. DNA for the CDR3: TGTGCCAGCAGTGACCCAGGGACTGAGACCCAGTACTTC. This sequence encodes CASSDPGTETQYF.